The 10 T cell receptor beta chains below were found in one sample sequenced in a study of molecular identifiers for immune sequencing clone quantification. TCRdb passed the PCR reads through MiXCR, listing each CDR3 protein once. Of approximately 550,000 distinct CDR3 sequences listed, about 21% were seen once; the top ten hold 0.7% to 0.95%. Sequenced sample: naive CD8+ T cells from blood, with Jurkat cell RNA spiked in. As to subset: FACS-sorted CD8+CD4-CCR7+CD45RA+ naive T cells. Receptors were obtained from a human donor in good health. Some libraries in this study had Jurkat cell RNA spiked in.

The table lists this clonotype with a few counts. The rearrangement links TRBV7-9 to TRBJ2-1, with 8 bases aligning to TRBD1. The V segment lost 4 bases and the J segment 2 bases; nucleotides outside the gene matches: 13. This CDR3 contains 18 residues. Germline V gene sequence: CDR1 SEHNR, CDR2 FQNEAQ (reference sequence). The CDR3 region is CASSSRDTTGGPYNEQFF. The CDR3 DNA sequence: TGTGCCAGCAGCTCTCGAGACACAACAGGGGGTCCCTACAATGAGCAGTTCTTC.

This clonotype was seen more than once but under ten times. V and J are TRBV30 and TRBJ2-1, with 7 positions matching TRBD1. Unmatched junction bases numbered 16, after V lost 2 bases and J lost 9 bases. In germline, CDR1 is GTSNPN, CDR2 SVGIG (reference sequence). The CDR3 contains 16 residues. The CDR3: CAWSQIRGKEGIEQFF. CDR3 DNA: TGTGCCTGGAGTCAGATCAGGGGGAAAGAGGGAATTGAGCAGTTCTTC.

This clonotype was counted ten times or more. V usage is TRBV11-2 and J usage is TRBJ2-4; 9 bases map to TRBD2. Germline CDR1 reads SGHAT; CDR2 reads FQNNGV. Trimming took 1 base from V and 3 from J; bases not matched to a gene: 7. The CDR3 is 17 amino acids. CDR3 DNA sequence: TGTGCCAGCAGCTTAGGGGTAGCGGGAGTGGACAAAAACATTCAGTACTTC. It is translated as CASSLGVAGVDKNIQYF.

This clonotype was seen repeatedly, ten times or more. The rearrangement links TRBV7-2 to TRBJ2-1; perhaps TRBD2 as D (5 bases). V gave up 1 base and J gave up 5 bases, with 15 bases separating them. The CDR3 runs to 16 residues. Germline loops: CDR1 SGHTA, CDR2 FQGNSA. The CDR3 coding sequence is TGTGCCAGCAGCTTAGTCTTGGGAGTCGGGGACAATGAGCAGTTCTTC. Protein: CASSLVLGVGDNEQFF.

The chain carries TRBV27 and TRBJ2-4, with 10 bases aligning to TRBD2. The CDR3 has 15 residues. Germline CDR1 and CDR2: MNHEY and SMNVEV (reference sequence). The J segment lost 7 bases and the V segment lost 2 bases, leaving 5 bases of the junction unmatched. CDR3 DNA sequence: TGTGCCAGCAGTTTAATTAGCGGGGGGATGAACATTCAGTACTTC. It translates to CASSLISGGMNIQYF.

A few counts support this clonotype. This rearrangement joins TRBV5-1 to TRBJ2-3, with D hard to call. V lost 0 bases to trimming and J lost 0 bases, with 8 bases between them. The CDR3 runs 15 residues. Germline CDR1 and CDR2: SGHRS and YFSETQ. CDR3 bases: TGCGCCAGCAGCTTGGCCACGGACAGCACAGATACGCAGTATTTT. It specifies CASSLATDSTDTQYF.

This clonotype occurred many times. V gene TRBV6-5 combines with J gene TRBJ2-1, with D unclear. CDR1 and CDR2 (germline): MNHEY, SVGAGI. CDR3 length equals 14 residues. V was shortened by 2 bases and J by 6 bases, with 11 bases between the two germline ends. CDR3 sequence: CASSYREGANEQFF. As DNA, the CDR3 is TGTGCCAGCAGTTACAGGGAAGGCGCCAATGAGCAGTTCTTC.

V gene TRBV24-1 combines with J gene TRBJ2-2, with a tentative D call TRBD1 (5 bases). CDR1 and CDR2 from the germline V gene are KGHDR and SFDVKD. Trimming pared 7 bases from V and 0 bases from J, leaving 5 bases between. The CDR3 consists of 13 residues. In DNA form, the CDR3 reads TGTGCCACCAGGGACACGAACACCGGGGAGCTGTTTTTT. Translation: CATRDTNTGELFF.

This clonotype was seen repeatedly, ten times or more. The V gene is TRBV5-5, the J gene TRBJ2-5, with TRBD2 as a possible D gene (5 bases). Deletions cut 0 bases from V and 4 bases from J, with 10 bases between. The CDR3 is 14 residues long. Germline V gene data show CDR1 as SGHKS and CDR2 as YYEKEE (reference sequence). The CDR3 is CASSLGAAPETQYF. The CDR3, as DNA: TGTGCCAGCAGCTTGGGAGCGGCTCCAGAGACCCAGTACTTC.

This clonotype was counted only a few times. V and J are TRBV6-2 or TRBV6-3 and TRBJ1-2; no clear D gene. The V gene lost 7 bases and the J gene lost 5 bases, with 23 bases spanning the gap. The CDR3 has 16 residues. Germline V gene sequence: CDR1 MNHEY, CDR2 SVGEGT. CDR3 DNA sequence: TGTGCCAGCATCCCTACAGCGGGGAATGTTGGGTATGGCTACACCTTC. This gives the protein CASIPTAGNVGYGYTF.